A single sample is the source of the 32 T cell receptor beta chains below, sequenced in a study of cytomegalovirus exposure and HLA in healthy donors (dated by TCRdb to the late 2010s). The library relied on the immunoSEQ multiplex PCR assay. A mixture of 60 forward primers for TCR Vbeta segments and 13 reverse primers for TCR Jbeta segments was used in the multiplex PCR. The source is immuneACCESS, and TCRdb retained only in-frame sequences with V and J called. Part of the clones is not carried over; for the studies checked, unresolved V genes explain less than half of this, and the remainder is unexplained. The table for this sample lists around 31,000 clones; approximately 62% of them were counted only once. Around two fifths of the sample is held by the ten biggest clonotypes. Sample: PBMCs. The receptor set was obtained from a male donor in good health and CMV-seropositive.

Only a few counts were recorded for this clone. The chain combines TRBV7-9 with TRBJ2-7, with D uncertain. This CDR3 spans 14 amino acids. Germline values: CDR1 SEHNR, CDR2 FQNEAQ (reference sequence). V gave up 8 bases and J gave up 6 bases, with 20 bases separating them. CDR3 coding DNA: TGTGCCAGCCGGCCCGGCGGCAGTTTACGCGAGCAGTACTTC. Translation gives CASRPGGSLREQYF. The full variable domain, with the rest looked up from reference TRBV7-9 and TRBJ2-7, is DTGVSQNPRHKITKRGQNVTFRCDPISEHNRLYWYRQTLGQGPEFLTYFQNEAQLEKSRLLSDRFSAERPKGSFSTLEIQRTEQGDSAMYLCASRPGGSLREQYFGPGTRLTVT.

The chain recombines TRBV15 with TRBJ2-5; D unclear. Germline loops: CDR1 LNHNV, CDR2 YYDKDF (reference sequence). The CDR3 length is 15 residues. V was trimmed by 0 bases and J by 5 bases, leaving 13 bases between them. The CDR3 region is CATSRDIGPGETQYF. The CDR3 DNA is TGTGCCACCAGCAGAGATATTGGTCCCGGTGAGACCCAGTACTTC.

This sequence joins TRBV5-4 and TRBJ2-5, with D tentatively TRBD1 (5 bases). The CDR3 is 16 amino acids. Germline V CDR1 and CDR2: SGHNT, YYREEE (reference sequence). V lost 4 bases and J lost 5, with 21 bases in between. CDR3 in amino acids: CASSPGVSQGGETQYF. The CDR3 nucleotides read TGTGCCAGCAGCCCTGGAGTGAGCCAGGGTGGGGAGACCCAGTACTTC. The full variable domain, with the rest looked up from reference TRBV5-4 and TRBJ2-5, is ETGVTQSPTHLIKTRGQQVTLRCSSQSGHNTVSWYQQALGQGPQFIFQYYREEENGRGNFPPRFSGLQFPNYSSELNVNALELDDSALYLCASSPGVSQGGETQYFGPGTRLLVL.

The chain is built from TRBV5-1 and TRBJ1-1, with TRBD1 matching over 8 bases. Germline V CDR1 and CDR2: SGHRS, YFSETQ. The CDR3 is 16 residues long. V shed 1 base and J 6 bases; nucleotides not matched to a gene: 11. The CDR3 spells CASSLRGQGGMAEAFF. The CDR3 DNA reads TGCGCCAGCAGCTTGCGCGGACAGGGAGGTATGGCTGAAGCTTTCTTT.

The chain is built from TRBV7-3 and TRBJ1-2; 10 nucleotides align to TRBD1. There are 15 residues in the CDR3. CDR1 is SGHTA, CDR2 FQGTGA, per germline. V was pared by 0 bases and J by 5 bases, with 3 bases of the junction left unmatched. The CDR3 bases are TGTGCCAGCAGCTTAACGACAGGGGGCCTATATGGCTACACCTTC. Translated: CASSLTTGGLYGYTF.

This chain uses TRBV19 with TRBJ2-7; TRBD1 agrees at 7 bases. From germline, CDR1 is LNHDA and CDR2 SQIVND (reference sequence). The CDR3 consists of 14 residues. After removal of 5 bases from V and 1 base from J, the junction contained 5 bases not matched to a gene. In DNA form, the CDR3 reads TGTGCCAGTAGTTCCGGGACAGTTTCCTACGAGCAGTACTTC. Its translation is CASSSGTVSYEQYF. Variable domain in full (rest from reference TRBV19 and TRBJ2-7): DGGITQSPKYLFRKEGQNVTLSCEQNLNHDAMYWYRQDPGQGLRLIYYSQIVNDFQKGDIAEGYSVSREKKESFPLTVTSAQKNPTAFYLCASSSGTVSYEQYFGPGTRLTVT.

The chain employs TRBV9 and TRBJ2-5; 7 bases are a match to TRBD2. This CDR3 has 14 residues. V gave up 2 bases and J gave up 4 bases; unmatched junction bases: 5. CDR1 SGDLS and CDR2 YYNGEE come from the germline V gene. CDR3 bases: TGTGCCAGCAGCGTGTCTAGCGGTCCAGAGACCCAGTACTTC. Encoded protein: CASSVSSGPETQYF.

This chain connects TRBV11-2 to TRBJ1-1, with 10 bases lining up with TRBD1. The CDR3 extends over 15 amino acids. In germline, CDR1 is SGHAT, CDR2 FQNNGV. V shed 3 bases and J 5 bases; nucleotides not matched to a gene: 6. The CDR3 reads CASSFSPGQGTEAFF. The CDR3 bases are TGTGCCAGCAGCTTCTCTCCGGGACAGGGGACTGAAGCTTTCTTT.

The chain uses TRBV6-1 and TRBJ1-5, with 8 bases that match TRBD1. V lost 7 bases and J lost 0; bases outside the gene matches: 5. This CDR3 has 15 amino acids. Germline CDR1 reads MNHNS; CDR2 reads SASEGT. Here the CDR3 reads CASTGQGHSNQPQHF. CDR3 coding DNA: TGTGCCAGCACCGGACAGGGTCATAGCAATCAGCCCCAGCATTTT.

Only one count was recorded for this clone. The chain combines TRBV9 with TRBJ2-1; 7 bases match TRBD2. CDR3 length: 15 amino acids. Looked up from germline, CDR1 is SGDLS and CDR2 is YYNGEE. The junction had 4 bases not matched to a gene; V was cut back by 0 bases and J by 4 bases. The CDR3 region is CASSVDLAAYNEQFF. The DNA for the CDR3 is TGTGCCAGCAGCGTAGACCTAGCGGCTTACAATGAGCAGTTCTTC. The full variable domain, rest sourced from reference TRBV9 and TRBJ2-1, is DSGVTQTPKHLITATGQRVTLRCSPRSGDLSVYWYQQSLDQGLQFLIQYYNGEERAKGNILERFSAQQFPDLHSELNLSSLELGDSALYFCASSVDLAAYNEQFFGPGTRLTVL.

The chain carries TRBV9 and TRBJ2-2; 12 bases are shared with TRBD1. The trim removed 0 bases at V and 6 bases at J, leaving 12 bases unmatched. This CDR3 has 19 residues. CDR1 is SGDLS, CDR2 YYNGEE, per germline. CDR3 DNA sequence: TGTGCCAGCAGCGTAGGGGACAGGGGGCGCCGGGCGTCCTCCGGGGAGCTGTTTTTT. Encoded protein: CASSVGDRGRRASSGELFF.

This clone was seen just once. In nucleotides, the CDR3 is TGTGCCAGCAGCAACCCCGTCGGGGATGGCTACACCTTC. Its protein is CASSNPVGDGYTF. The rearrangement joins TRBV6-5 to TRBJ1-2; D remains unclear. This CDR3 has 13 residues. V dropped 6 bases and J dropped 6 bases, with 14 bases sitting between them. Germline V gene sequence: CDR1 MNHEY, CDR2 SVGAGI.

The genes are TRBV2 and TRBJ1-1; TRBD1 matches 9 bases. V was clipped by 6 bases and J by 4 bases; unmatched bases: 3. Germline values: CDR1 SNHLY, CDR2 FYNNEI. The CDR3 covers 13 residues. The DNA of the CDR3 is TGTGCCAGCAGGGCGGACAGGGGCACTGAAGCTTTCTTT. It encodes CASRADRGTEAFF.

In nucleotides, the CDR3 is TGTGCCTCCACAGACGGGGTGAGCTACGAGCAGTACTTC. It specifies CASTDGVSYEQYF. The chain links TRBV30 to TRBJ2-7; tentative D call: TRBD2 (5 bases). V was cut by 7 bases and J by 3 bases, with 16 bases left in between. Per the germline V gene, CDR1 is GTSNPN and CDR2 is SVGIG (reference sequence). The CDR3 runs 13 residues.

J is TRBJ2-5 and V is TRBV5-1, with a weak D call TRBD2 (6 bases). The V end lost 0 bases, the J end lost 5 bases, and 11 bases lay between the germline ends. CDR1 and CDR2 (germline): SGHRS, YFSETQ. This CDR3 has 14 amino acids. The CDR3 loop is CASSLDGGLETQYF. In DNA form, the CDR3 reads TGCGCCAGCAGCTTGGATGGAGGGTTGGAGACCCAGTACTTC.

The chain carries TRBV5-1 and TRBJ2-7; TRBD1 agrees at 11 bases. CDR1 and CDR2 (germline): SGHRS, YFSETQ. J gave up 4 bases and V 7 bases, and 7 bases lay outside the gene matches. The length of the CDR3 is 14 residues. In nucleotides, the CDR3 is TGCGCCAGCGCTAGGACAGGGGGCCTGTACGAGCAGTACTTC. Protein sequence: CASARTGGLYEQYF.

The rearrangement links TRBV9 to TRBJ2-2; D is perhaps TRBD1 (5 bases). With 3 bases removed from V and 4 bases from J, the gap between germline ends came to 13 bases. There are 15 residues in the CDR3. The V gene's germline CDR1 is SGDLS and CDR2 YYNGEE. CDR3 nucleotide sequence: TGTGCCAGCAGCGAATTAGGGGTGGGCACCGGGGAGCTGTTTTTT. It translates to CASSELGVGTGELFF.

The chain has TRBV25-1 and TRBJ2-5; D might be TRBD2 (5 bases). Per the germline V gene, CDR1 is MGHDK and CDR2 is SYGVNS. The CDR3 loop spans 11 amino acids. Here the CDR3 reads CDLGVKETQYF. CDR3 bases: TGTGACCTCGGGGTGAAAGAGACCCAGTACTTC.

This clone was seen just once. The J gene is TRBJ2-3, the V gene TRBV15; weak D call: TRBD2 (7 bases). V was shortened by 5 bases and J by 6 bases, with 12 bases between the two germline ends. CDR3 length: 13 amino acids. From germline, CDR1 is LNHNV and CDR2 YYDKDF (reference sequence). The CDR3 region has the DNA TGTGCCACCAGCGGGGGGGCTCCGGATACGCAGTATTTT. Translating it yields CATSGGAPDTQYF.

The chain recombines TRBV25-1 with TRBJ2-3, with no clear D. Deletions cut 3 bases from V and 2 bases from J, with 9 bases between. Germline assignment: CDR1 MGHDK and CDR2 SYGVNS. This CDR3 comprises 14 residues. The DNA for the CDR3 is TGTGCCAGCAGTGATATGACAATCACAGATACGCAGTATTTT. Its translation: CASSDMTITDTQYF.

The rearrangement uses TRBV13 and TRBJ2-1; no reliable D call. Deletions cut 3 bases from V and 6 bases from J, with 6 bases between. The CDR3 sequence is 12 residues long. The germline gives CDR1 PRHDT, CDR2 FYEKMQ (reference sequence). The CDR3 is CASSFLSNEQFF. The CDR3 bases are TGTGCCAGCAGCTTCCTGAGCAATGAGCAGTTCTTC.

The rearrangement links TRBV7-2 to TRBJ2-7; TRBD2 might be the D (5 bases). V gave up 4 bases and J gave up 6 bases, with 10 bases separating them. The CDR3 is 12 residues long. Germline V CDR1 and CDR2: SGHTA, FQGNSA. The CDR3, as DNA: TGTGCCAGCAGCTCCTCCCGGGGCGAGCAGTACTTC. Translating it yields CASSSSRGEQYF.

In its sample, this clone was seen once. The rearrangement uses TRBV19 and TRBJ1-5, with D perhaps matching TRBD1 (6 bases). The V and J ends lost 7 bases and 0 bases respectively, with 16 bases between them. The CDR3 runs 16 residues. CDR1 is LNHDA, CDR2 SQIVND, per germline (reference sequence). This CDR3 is CASTSRGQDSNQPQHF. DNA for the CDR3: TGTGCCAGTACTTCTCGGGGACAAGATAGCAATCAGCCCCAGCATTTT.

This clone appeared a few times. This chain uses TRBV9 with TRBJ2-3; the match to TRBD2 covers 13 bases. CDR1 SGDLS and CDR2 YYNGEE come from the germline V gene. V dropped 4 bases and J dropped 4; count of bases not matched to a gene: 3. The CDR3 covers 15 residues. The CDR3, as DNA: TGTGCCAGCAGCTTGGGACTAGCGGGGTCAGATACGCAGTATTTT. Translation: CASSLGLAGSDTQYF.

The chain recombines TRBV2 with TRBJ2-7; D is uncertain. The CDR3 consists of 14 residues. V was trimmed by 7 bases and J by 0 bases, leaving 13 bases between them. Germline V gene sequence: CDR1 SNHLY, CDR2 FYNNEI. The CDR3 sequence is CASTFDRSSYEQYF. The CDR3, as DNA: TGTGCCAGCACCTTTGACCGGAGCTCCTACGAGCAGTACTTC.

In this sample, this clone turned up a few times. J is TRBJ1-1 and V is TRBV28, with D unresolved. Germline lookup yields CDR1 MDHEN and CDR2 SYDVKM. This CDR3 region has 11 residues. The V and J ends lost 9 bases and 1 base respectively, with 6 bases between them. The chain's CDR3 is CARAKNTEAFF. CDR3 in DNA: TGTGCCAGGGCCAAGAACACTGAAGCTTTCTTT.

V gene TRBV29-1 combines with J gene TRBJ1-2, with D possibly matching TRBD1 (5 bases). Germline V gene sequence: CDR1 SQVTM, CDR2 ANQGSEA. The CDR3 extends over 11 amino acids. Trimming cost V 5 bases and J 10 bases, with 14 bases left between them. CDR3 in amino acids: CSVPLQGAYTF. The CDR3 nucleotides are TGCAGCGTTCCTTTGCAGGGTGCCTACACCTTC.

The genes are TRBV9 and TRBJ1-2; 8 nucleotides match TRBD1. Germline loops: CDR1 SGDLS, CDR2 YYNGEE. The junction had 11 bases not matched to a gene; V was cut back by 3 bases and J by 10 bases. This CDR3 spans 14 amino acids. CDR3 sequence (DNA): TGTGCCAGCAGCGAAAGAGGACAGGGTGTAATCTACACCTTC. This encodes CASSERGQGVIYTF.

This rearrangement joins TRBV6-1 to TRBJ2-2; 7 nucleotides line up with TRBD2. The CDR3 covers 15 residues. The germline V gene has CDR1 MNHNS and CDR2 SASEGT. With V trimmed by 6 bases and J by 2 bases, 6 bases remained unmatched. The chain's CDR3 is CASSPGLYNTGELFF. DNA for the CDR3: TGTGCCAGCAGCCCGGGACTATACAACACCGGGGAGCTGTTTTTT.

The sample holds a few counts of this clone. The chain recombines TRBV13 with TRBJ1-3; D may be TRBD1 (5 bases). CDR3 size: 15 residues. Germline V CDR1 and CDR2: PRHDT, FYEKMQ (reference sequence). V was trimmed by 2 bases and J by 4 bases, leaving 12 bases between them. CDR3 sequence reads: CASSLRGLSGNTIYF. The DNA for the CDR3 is TGTGCCAGCAGCTTACGGGGGTTATCCGGAAACACCATATATTTT.

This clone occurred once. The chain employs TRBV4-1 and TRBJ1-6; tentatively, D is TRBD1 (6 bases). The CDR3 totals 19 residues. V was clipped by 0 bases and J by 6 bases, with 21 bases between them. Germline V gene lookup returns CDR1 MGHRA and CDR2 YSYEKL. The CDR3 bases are TGCGCCAGCAGCCAAGATAGGGGGGGTAGTCTCACCGTTAATTCACCCCTCCACTTT. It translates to CASSQDRGGSLTVNSPLHF.

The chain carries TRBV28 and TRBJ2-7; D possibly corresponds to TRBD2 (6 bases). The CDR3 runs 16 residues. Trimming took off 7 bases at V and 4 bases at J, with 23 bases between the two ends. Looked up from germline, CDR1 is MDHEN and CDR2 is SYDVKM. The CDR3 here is CASKTGGRGTGYEQYF. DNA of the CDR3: TGTGCCAGCAAAACCGGAGGGCGGGGAACGGGGTACGAGCAGTACTTC.